This is a list of T cell receptor beta chains from one sample in a study of shared clonotypes between healthy human individuals. Only in-frame clones appear in the TCRdb table, and some are missing; sequencing was by immunoSEQ multiplex PCR. The sample has about 1 million clones; 65% to 75% are singletons. Sequencing used memory CD4+ T cells sorted from blood. These receptors were obtained from a man younger than 35 in good health. CDR3s include the opening cysteine and the closing phenylalanine or tryptophan. The listing skips clone size in some rows; elsewhere it reads once, few, many or a size class.

NA TRBV30 CAWRGQGEILFSGNTIYF
few TRBV5-6 CASSPGTGADTQYF
NA TRBV7-3 CASSAEGANSPLHF
NA TRBV6-5 CASQPKRNTEAFF
NA TRBV6-1 CASRTPGTVSYEQYF
NA TRBV30 CAWSALTSGKNMGGEQYF
NA TRBV2 CASKYGSYEQYF
NA TRBV28 CASNQGGGPYEQYF
NA TRBV5-1 CASSLAQVGGYLHGETQYF
NA TRBV7-2 CASRPGGGFHGPHTDTQYF
NA TRBV7-2 CASSTTSGEKLFF
NA TRBV10-2 CASSDRGITGELFF
NA TRBV10-2 CASREGQSNQPQHF
NA TRBV2 CASSEQGGETQYF
NA TRBV7-3 CASSLITGGLAGTSTDTQYF
NA TRBV7-2 CASSKNGGGEQFF
NA TRBV7-9 CASADGSGEKLFF
NA TRBV28 CASSEPGIGDEKLFF
NA TRBV4-2 CASSQPGTPYEQYF
NA TRBV11-2 CASSLDSGVRQPQHF
few TRBV5-1 CASSSGTSADTQYF
few TRBV5-5 CASNLRPGQGGGYTF
NA TRBV18 CASSPPRGTGGTNEQYF
NA TRBV25-1 CASSETAGINTGELFF
NA TRBV19 CASSIEDGRGYEQYF
NA TRBV4-3 CASSPAGGANTGELFF
once TRBV5-4 CAFPSESNTEAFF
NA TRBV30 CAWSFLRNQPQHF
NA TRBV18 CASSPSGAGTDTQYF
NA TRBV7-9 CASSLDPGQGTYEQYF
NA TRBV15 CATRSLAGSYNEQFF
NA TRBV5-4 CASSWTSGSGETQYF
NA TRBV10-3 CAISLGLAGGGTDTQYF
NA TRBV9 CASSVEGQATQYF
NA TRBV19 CASSSTRGRDLGTNEKLFF
NA TRBV10-3 CAISETRGSEKLFF
NA TRBV13 CASSLTSGRSTDTQYF
NA TRBV7-9 CASGTTETTDTQYF
NA TRBV25-1 CASSYGTRESTQYF
NA TRBV7-8 CASSLATTAGTEAFF
NA TRBV18 CASSPSGGQFF
NA TRBV18 CASSSGPGETQYF
NA TRBV27 CASSPPAVANTGELFF
NA TRBV6-5 CASSSCGGGYNEQFF
NA TRBV6-6 CASSSSETQYF
NA TRBV9 CASSLGQTDTQYF